This TCR beta chain was captured by sequencing in a study of T cells after posttransplantation cyclophosphamide. Study-level results: TRB overlap between skin or GI tissue T cells and blood was limited.

Germline values: CDR1 MNHNS, CDR2 SASEGT. The CDR3 has 15 residues. Sequenced by immunoSEQ multiplex PCR; TCRdb stores in-frame clones only, minus some. The sample yields tens of thousands of clones, around 95% seen once. About this clone: Its antigen remains unidentified. One junction end disagrees with the germline gene, perhaps due to a read error. Within the sample, other DNA sequences also encode this same CDR3.

What was sequenced was PBMCs. The receptor was derived from a woman under 40 in good health and a related stem cell transplant donor. The chain employs TRBV6-1 and TRBJ1-5, with 8 bases identical to TRBD1. The CDR3 sequence is CASRGAGGHNQPQHF. In DNA, the CDR3 is TGTGCTAGCAGAGGGGCAGGGGGCCATAATCAGCCCCAGCATTTT.